This TCR beta chain was documented in a study of T cells in Graves' hyperthyroidism and ophthalmopathy (dated by TCRdb to the late 2010s). With respect to the entire study: Peripheral blood was collected at initial diagnosis, before any treatment. In several Graves' hyperthyroidism patients, the study also compared T-cell repertoires from thyroid tissue with T-cell repertoires from blood. To identify distinguishing TCR V-J signatures, a discovery cohort of about 100 patients was used, comprising 43 with Graves' ophthalmopathy and around 57 with stable Graves' hyperthyroidism. The 95 to 100 discovery patients were randomly split 7:3 into training and test sets. Following sampling, methimazole starting at 30 mg daily was given to hyperthyroidism patients, and high-dose intravenous methylprednisolone was given to ophthalmopathy patients. The paper reports TCR Vbeta CDR3 sequencing of roughly 140 peripheral blood samples: approximately 41 ophthalmopathy, under 80 hyperthyroidism and around 17 progressor patients. An independent validation cohort of 18 to 20 hyperthyroidism patients and more than 15 patients who later progressed to ophthalmopathy tested prospective prediction of ophthalmopathy.

Stable Graves' hyperthyroidism was defined as the absence of progression to ophthalmopathy over 18 months of follow-up. Hyperthyroidism patients were newly diagnosed, with disease duration under 2 months, and aged 18 to 65 years. The study excluded patients with uncontrolled infections, other autoimmune diseases, pregnancy or lactation. Clinical symptoms, serum thyroxine and TRAb, thyroid ultrasound, and orbital computed tomography formed the basis for the diagnoses. Ficoll-Paque density gradient centrifugation was used to isolate PBMCs from about 9.4 ml of fresh peripheral blood. Trizol reagent was used to extract total RNA, and RNA quality was then checked on an Agilent 2100 Bioanalyzer. Sequences SGHRS (CDR1) and YFSETQ (CDR2) are obtained from the germline V gene. The CDR3 runs 15 amino acids, cysteine and phenylalanine included. Only the CDR3 DNA stays, 45 bases, in frame from base 1. The TCR beta CDR3 regions were amplified from RNA transcripts. The first round of RT-PCR for the TCR CDR3 was performed with the HTBI primer set and the Qiagen OneStep RT-PCR kit. Libraries were constructed in a second round of multiplex PCR, after which size selection and purification were carried out. The libraries were sequenced on an Illumina HiSeq2000 using paired-end 100 bp reads. In the authors' own workflow: SOAPnuke was used to process the raw data, with reads discarded if the reads contained adapters or uncalled bases, had a mean Phred below 15, or lacked an exact constant-primer or identifier match. High-quality paired reads were merged using COPE v1.2.5, and each unique nucleotide sequence was defined as a clonotype. MiTCR v1.1 was used to align clonotypes to the IMGT TRBV, TRBD and TRBJ reference segments. The analysis included only V-J combinations with a frequency above 0.0001, which together covered roughly 99% of the repertoires. The TCS score was defined as F50 (clonal expansion) divided by E x V (chaos), with BLOSUM62-based TCRdist calculated between CDR3 peptides within each V-J. Welch's t-statistics and random forest reduced 450 to 600 V-J features to 10 to 15, which were used in a naive Bayes classifier (R e1071). The public sequencing data were trimmed at Q25 with fastp and processed into clonotypes with MiXCR by TCRdb, which kept only in-frame beta chains. Each CDR3 protein appears once, grouped with its most common genes and DNA. For this entry, the V and J calls and clone size follow TCRdb and not the study's own pipeline. This sample is represented by hundreds of thousands of distinct CDR3 sequences; about 16% of them were singletons. The top ten clones comprise around 4% of the sample.

Of note for this clonotype: Its cognate antigen has yet to be identified. One junction end does not reproduce the germline sequence, and a read error may be involved.

General conclusions and limits of the study: A 13 V-J signature model separated ophthalmopathy from stable hyperthyroidism, with approximately 86% sensitivity and just under 84% specificity in cross-validation and 80%/75% in testing. In validation, the model predicted progression to ophthalmopathy a median of about 6.5 months before onset, with about 67% sensitivity and just under 75% specificity. Most expanded thyroid clonotypes (frequency above 0.001) were also found in blood, which suggests that blood repertoires may mirror thyroid immune responses. No statistical method was used to set the sample size in advance, and investigators knew the group allocation.

The receptor comes from a woman under 40 with Graves' hyperthyroidism. Specimen: blood. The receptor chain draws on TRBV5-1 and TRBJ1-1; too little of a D gene remains to name it. The nucleotide sequence reads as follows: TGCGCCGGCAGCCCGGACGGACCTTTGAACACTGAAGCTTTCTTT. The encoded protein is CAGSPDGPLNTEAFF.